The 7 T cell receptor beta chains given below trace back to one sample, sequenced in a study of Tregs in tolerant kidney transplant recipients. Here immunoSEQ multiplex PCR was the method, and the copy in TCRdb shows in-frame clones only, minus some. In the table there are 15,000 to 17,000 clones, 85% to 95% of which are singletons. Sequencing was performed on CD8+ T cells from blood. The receptors were sampled from a human donor in good health.

This chain joins TRBV5-4 and TRBJ1-3; tentatively, D is TRBD1 (6 bases). Trimming removed 3 bases from V and 5 bases from J, with 9 bases in between. The germline gives CDR1 SGHNT, CDR2 YYREEE (reference sequence). The CDR3 is 13 amino acids. CDR3 sequence reads: CASSSGQRNTIYF. The CDR3 DNA reads TGTGCCAGCAGCTCCGGACAGCGAAACACCATATATTTT. The complete variable domain, with remaining parts taken from reference TRBV5-4 and TRBJ1-3, reads ETGVTQSPTHLIKTRGQQVTLRCSSQSGHNTVSWYQQALGQGPQFIFQYYREEENGRGNFPPRFSGLQFPNYSSELNVNALELDDSALYLCASSSGQRNTIYFGEGSWLTVV.

The V and J genes are TRBV30 and TRBJ2-5, with unresolved D. The CDR3 is 12 residues long. Deletions cut 0 bases from V and 5 bases from J, with 7 bases between. From germline, CDR1 is GTSNPN and CDR2 SVGIG (reference sequence). CDR3 amino acids: CAWSVYGETQYF. The CDR3 DNA reads TGTGCCTGGAGTGTTTATGGGGAGACCCAGTACTTC.

This chain joins TRBV7-6 and TRBJ2-2; D gene unclear. V was pared by 5 bases and J by 4 bases, with 5 bases between. Germline assignment: CDR1 SGHVS and CDR2 FNYEAQ. CDR3 length: 12 residues. CDR3 amino acids: CASSLGTGELFF. In nucleotides, the CDR3 is TGTGCCAGCAGCCTGGGCACCGGGGAGCTGTTTTTT.

This chain links TRBV5-6 with TRBJ1-1; no definite D call. The CDR3 runs to 13 residues. V lost 4 bases to trimming and J lost 0 bases, with 7 bases between them. Per the germline V gene, CDR1 is SGHDT and CDR2 is YYEEEE. The CDR3 nucleotides read TGTGCCAGCAGCGCCACAGTGAACACTGAAGCTTTCTTT. Its translation is CASSATVNTEAFF.

The V call is TRBV6-9, the J call TRBJ1-2; D remains unclear. Germline-derived CDR1 and CDR2 are MNHGY and SVAAGI. The CDR3 is 13 residues long. V gave up 2 bases and J gave up 5 bases, with 9 bases separating them. The CDR3 DNA reads TGTGCCAGCAGTTATGGGTTAGAGTATGGCTACACCTTC. Amino acids: CASSYGLEYGYTF.

The chain employs TRBV6-5 and TRBJ2-7; TRBD2 might be the D (6 bases). The CDR3 loop spans 15 amino acids. CDR1 MNHEY and CDR2 SVGAGI come from the germline V gene. Trimming took 2 bases from V and 2 from J, leaving 13 bases between them. The CDR3 bases are TGTGCCAGCAGTTACCGCGGCGGGACTCCCTACGAGCAGTACTTC. This translates into CASSYRGGTPYEQYF.

The chain joins TRBV29-1 to TRBJ2-7; 7 bases fit TRBD1. Trimming took 0 bases from V and 6 from J; bases not matched to a gene: 8. The germline gives CDR1 SQVTM, CDR2 ANQGSEA. This CDR3 is 14 amino acids long. The CDR3 DNA reads as TGCAGCGTTGAAGATGGACAGGCCGGAGGCGAGCAGTACTTC. Translating it yields CSVEDGQAGGEQYF.